One T cell receptor (beta chain) is described in this entry. Its target is unknown. A much larger clone lies one base from this, so it may be a read error. The data originate from a study of molecular identifiers for immune sequencing clone quantification. General study points: Clones above 20 RNA copies held over 98% of effector molecules, under 1% in naive cells. Jurkat TCR RNA from one cell was spiked into around 1 million naive cells, and it was reportedly detectable there.

Germline V lookup: CDR1 SNHLY, CDR2 FYNNEI. CDR3 length: 14 residues. V was shortened by 3 bases and J by 2 bases, with 8 bases between the two germline ends. Naive CD8 libraries came from approximately 20,000 to 1,000,000 sorted cells with 10%, 30% or 50% RNA. As CD8+CD4-CCR7+CD45RA+ cells, naive CD8 T cells were sorted. TCRdb re-called the PCR reads with MiXCR, one entry per CDR3 protein. The sample includes more than 450,000 distinct CDR3 sequences, about 25% of them seen just once. Sequencing used naive CD8+ T cells from blood, with Jurkat cell RNA spiked in. This sample's subset: FACS-sorted CD8+CD4-CCR7+CD45RA+ naive T cells. The genes are TRBV2 and TRBJ2-1, with D unclear. The TCR was taken from a human donor in good health. Some libraries in this study had Jurkat cell RNA spiked in. CDR3 loop: CASSEWTAYNEQFF. CDR3 bases: TGTGCCAGCAGTGAGTGGACCGCCTACAATGAGCAGTTCTTC.